Following are 21 T cell receptor beta chains from one sample sequenced in a study of T-cell reconstitution after alpha-beta-depleted transplantation in children. Using unique molecular identifiers, the investigators prepared the TCRbeta library. TCRdb ran MiXCR on the PCR reads and lists one entry per CDR3 protein. This table has about 580,000 distinct CDR3 sequences, approximately 22% appearing once. The material sequenced was PBMCs, mostly from graft donor cells, taken 360 days after TCRalphabeta/CD19-depleted stem cell transplant. These receptors all stem from a boy under three years old who had a stem cell transplant for acute myeloid leukemia, so the T cells may come from the graft donor.

The sample holds a few counts of this clonotype. V and J are TRBV20-1 and TRBJ2-3; D is possibly TRBD2 (5 bases). CDR3 length: 13 residues. Germline lookup yields CDR1 DFQATT and CDR2 SNEGSKA (reference sequence). V gave up 2 bases and J gave up 10 bases, with 16 bases separating them. The CDR3 protein is CSARPGGAVAQYF. The CDR3 DNA reads TGCAGTGCTAGACCCGGCGGAGCGGTTGCGCAGTATTTT.

The V and J genes are TRBV10-3 and TRBJ1-1, with 8 bases that match TRBD1. The V gene end was trimmed by 5 bases and the J gene end by 0 bases; junction bases not matched to a gene: 8. The CDR3 loop spans 16 amino acids. Germline-derived CDR1 and CDR2 are ENHRY and SYGVKD. CDR3 in amino acids: CAISPGTGAMNTEAFF. The CDR3 region has the DNA TGTGCCATCAGTCCCGGGACAGGAGCCATGAACACTGAAGCTTTCTTT.

This clonotype was picked up many times. This rearrangement joins TRBV20-1 to TRBJ2-3, with unresolved D. Looked up from germline, CDR1 is DFQATT and CDR2 is SNEGSKA (reference sequence). The CDR3 consists of 14 residues. For the CDR3, the DNA is TGCAGCGGTAGCAGAAAAGGTAGCACAGATACGCAGTATTTT. It encodes CSGSRKGSTDTQYF.

This clonotype was seen repeatedly, ten times or more. The chain is built from TRBV20-1 and TRBJ1-1; TRBD1 matches 7 bases. Germline-derived CDR1 and CDR2 are DFQATT and SNEGSKA (reference sequence). The V and J ends lost 3 bases and 5 bases, in that order; junction bases with no gene match: 3. The CDR3 contains 12 residues. Written as DNA, the CDR3 is TGCAGTGCTAGCCCAGGGGGGACTGAAGCTTTCTTT. Translated, it gives CSASPGGTEAFF.

This CDR3 reads CASSLGAGFNEQFF. The CDR3 region has the DNA TGTGCCAGCAGCTTGGGGGCAGGGTTCAATGAGCAGTTCTTC. V is TRBV5-5 and J is TRBJ2-1, with D maybe TRBD1 (5 bases). The CDR3 contains 14 residues. V was clipped by 0 bases and J by 6 bases, with 10 bases between them. CDR1 is SGHKS, CDR2 YYEKEE, per germline (reference sequence).

This clonotype was picked up a small number of times. The chain joins TRBV20-1 to TRBJ2-2; D remains unclear. V was pared by 1 base and J by 6 bases, with 3 bases between. The germline V gene encodes CDR1 DFQATT and CDR2 SNEGSKA (reference sequence). CDR3 size: 11 residues. CDR3 in amino acids: CSARGSGELFF. The CDR3, as DNA: TGCAGTGCTAGAGGTTCCGGGGAGCTGTTTTTT.

This clonotype was recorded at least ten times. The V call is TRBV4-1, the J call TRBJ2-1; TRBD2 agrees at 7 bases. The CDR3 covers 18 residues. With V trimmed by 2 bases and J by 4 bases, 14 bases remained unmatched. The germline V gene encodes CDR1 MGHRA and CDR2 YSYEKL. The CDR3 nucleotides are TGCGCCAGCAGCCAACCCTCGGACGGAGTAGCGGGTTACAATGAGCAGTTCTTC. It is translated as CASSQPSDGVAGYNEQFF.

Only a few counts were recorded for this clonotype. The chain employs TRBV29-1 and TRBJ1-4, with D unresolved. V gave up 3 bases and J gave up 0 bases, with 8 bases separating them. This CDR3 spans 14 amino acids. Germline values: CDR1 SQVTM, CDR2 ANQGSEA. This chain's CDR3 is CSVEKHATNEKLFF. The CDR3 bases are TGCAGCGTTGAGAAACACGCAACTAATGAAAAACTGTTTTTT. The full variable domain, completed using reference TRBV29-1 and TRBJ1-4, is SAVISQKPSRDICQRGTSLTIQCQVDSQVTMMFWYRQQPGQSLTLIATANQGSEATYESGFVIDKFPISRPNLTFSTLTVSNMSPEDSSIYLCSVEKHATNEKLFFGSGTQLSVL.

The chain has TRBV5-1 and TRBJ2-7; 9 nucleotides line up with TRBD1. This CDR3 contains 15 residues. J was trimmed by 5 bases and V by 1 base; bases with no gene match: 7. The V gene's germline CDR1 is SGHRS and CDR2 YFSETQ. In nucleotides, the CDR3 is TGCGCCAGCAGCTTGACCGGCACAGGGGGCGACGAGCAGTACGTC. This encodes CASSLTGTGGDEQYV.

The chain uses TRBV20-1 and TRBJ2-1; 8 bases match TRBD1. The germline V gene has CDR1 DFQATT and CDR2 SNEGSKA (reference sequence). The V segment lost 5 bases and the J segment 2 bases; nucleotides outside the gene matches: 8. The CDR3 covers 15 residues. This chain's CDR3 is CSASYRGVPYNEQFF. The CDR3 bases are TGCAGTGCTTCCTACAGGGGGGTCCCCTACAATGAGCAGTTCTTC.

The V gene is TRBV6-5, the J gene TRBJ2-3, with D perhaps matching TRBD2 (6 bases). Germline CDR1 is MNHEY and CDR2 is SVGAGI. The V end was cut by 2 bases, the J end by 1 base, with 22 bases between. The CDR3 runs to 19 residues. CDR3 sequence: CASSYTSPLGGARTDTQYF. The CDR3 nucleotides are TGTGCCAGCAGTTACACTTCGCCATTAGGAGGGGCCCGCACAGATACGCAGTATTTT.

The genes are TRBV21-1 and TRBJ2-1. TRBV21-1 is shown as a pseudogene. The CDR3 consists of 16 residues. The CDR3 loop is CASSKGRRDPYNEQFF. The CDR3, as DNA: TGTGCCAGCAGCAAAGGTAGGAGGGATCCTTACAATGAGCAGTTCTTC.

This clonotype turned up a few times. The V and J genes are TRBV20-1 and TRBJ2-7; D is ambiguous. V was trimmed by 1 base and J by 2 bases, leaving 9 bases between them. Germline CDR1 is DFQATT and CDR2 is SNEGSKA (reference sequence). The CDR3 contains 13 residues. The CDR3 DNA sequence: TGCAGTGCTAGAGTCCCTGCAACCTACGAGCAGTACTTC. Its translation is CSARVPATYEQYF.

The chain combines TRBV20-1 with TRBJ2-1, with 8 bases matching TRBD1. The CDR3 covers 15 residues. Trimming cost V 0 bases and J 6 bases; bases outside gene matches: 7. CDR1 DFQATT and CDR2 SNEGSKA come from the germline V gene (reference sequence). The CDR3 bases are TGCAGTGCTAGAGACTTTGACAGGGGTGGCAATGAGCAGTTCTTC. Translating it yields CSARDFDRGGNEQFF.

Many counts were recorded for this clonotype. The J gene is TRBJ2-1, the V gene TRBV20-1, with D unresolved. Trimming removed 1 base from V and 0 bases from J, with 10 bases in between. The CDR3 contains 15 residues. Germline loops: CDR1 DFQATT, CDR2 SNEGSKA (reference sequence). The chain's CDR3 is CSARVKGTSYNEQFF. The DNA of the CDR3 is TGCAGTGCTAGAGTCAAGGGTACCTCCTACAATGAGCAGTTCTTC.

This clonotype was seen ten or more times. The gene calls are TRBV3-1 and TRBJ1-5; no firm D call. Germline values: CDR1 LGHDT, CDR2 YNNKEL (reference sequence). Trimming took off 0 bases at V and 7 bases at J, with 13 bases between the two ends. The CDR3 covers 15 residues. CDR3 sequence reads: CASSQDPGSGQPQHF. DNA of the CDR3: TGTGCCAGCAGCCAAGATCCTGGGTCCGGACAGCCCCAGCATTTT.

In its sample, this clonotype was seen many times. This chain uses TRBV6-1 with TRBJ2-3; 8 nucleotides line up with TRBD2. From germline, CDR1 is MNHNS and CDR2 SASEGT. V lost 9 bases, J lost 2 bases, and 4 bases stayed unmatched. The CDR3 has 13 residues. CDR3 DNA sequence: TGTGCCAGTCAGCGGGGGCCCACAGATACGCAGTATTTT. Its translation is CASQRGPTDTQYF.

This clonotype was seen at least ten times. The V call is TRBV3-1, the J call TRBJ2-7, with D perhaps matching TRBD2 (6 bases). Germline assignment: CDR1 LGHDT and CDR2 YNNKEL (reference sequence). Deletions cut 4 bases from V and 5 bases from J, with 15 bases between. This CDR3 has 14 amino acids. Written as DNA, the CDR3 is TGTGCCAGCAGCCCCGGGGGAACCGTCGACGAGCAGTACGTC. This encodes CASSPGGTVDEQYV.

The rearrangement links TRBV20-1 to TRBJ2-5; D remains ambiguous. The CDR3 runs 12 residues. The V gene's germline CDR1 is DFQATT and CDR2 SNEGSKA (reference sequence). V was cut by 1 base and J by 4 bases, with 7 bases left in between. Here the CDR3 reads CSARAQAETQYF. The CDR3 nucleotides are TGCAGTGCTAGAGCCCAGGCAGAGACCCAGTACTTC.

This clonotype turned up a few times. The V gene is TRBV20-1, the J gene TRBJ2-3; 7 positions agree with TRBD2. The CDR3 spans 14 residues. Per germline, CDR1 DFQATT and CDR2 SNEGSKA (reference sequence). Losses at the gene ends were 6 bases for V and 2 bases for J; bases not matched to a gene: 8. CDR3 nucleotides: TGCAGTGCCACGGGACTATCGTCCACAGATACGCAGTATTTT. Translation gives CSATGLSSTDTQYF.

This clonotype was picked up many times. The gene calls are TRBV5-1 and TRBJ2-5, with a possible D match to TRBD2 (6 bases). Trimming left V 4 bases short and J 6 bases short, with 13 bases between. Germline CDR1 SGHRS, CDR2 YFSETQ. The CDR3 has 13 residues. The CDR3 loop reads CASSLSSDQTQYF. In DNA, the CDR3 is TGCGCCAGCAGCCTCTCTAGCGACCAGACCCAGTACTTC.